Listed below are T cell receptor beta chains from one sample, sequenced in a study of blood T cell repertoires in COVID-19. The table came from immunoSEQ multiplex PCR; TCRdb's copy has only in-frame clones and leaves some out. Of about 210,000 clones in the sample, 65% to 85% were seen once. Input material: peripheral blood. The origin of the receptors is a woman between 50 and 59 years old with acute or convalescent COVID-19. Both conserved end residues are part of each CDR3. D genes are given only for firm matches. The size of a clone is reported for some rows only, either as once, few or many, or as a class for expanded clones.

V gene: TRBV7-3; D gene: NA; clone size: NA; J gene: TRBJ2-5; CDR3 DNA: TGTGCCAGCAGCTTATTCGGAGGTTCCGGGGAGACCCAGTACTTC; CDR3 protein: CASSLFGGSGETQYF
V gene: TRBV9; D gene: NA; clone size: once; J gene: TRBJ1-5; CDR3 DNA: TGTGCCAGCAGCGTAGATGGGCAGGCCTATCAGCCCCAGCATTTT; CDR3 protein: CASSVDGQAYQPQHF
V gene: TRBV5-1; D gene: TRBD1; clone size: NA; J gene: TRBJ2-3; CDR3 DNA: TGCGCCAGCAGCTTGGGGGACAGGGGGACAGATACGCAGTATTTT; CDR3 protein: CASSLGDRGTDTQYF
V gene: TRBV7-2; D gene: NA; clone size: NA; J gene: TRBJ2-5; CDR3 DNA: TGTGCCAGCGGAGAAAGGGAGACCCAGTACTTC; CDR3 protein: CASGERETQYF
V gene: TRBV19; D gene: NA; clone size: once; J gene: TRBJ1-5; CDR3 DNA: TGTGCCAGTAGTCTTCCTTTCTCCCCCCAGCATTTT; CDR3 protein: CASSLPFSPQHF
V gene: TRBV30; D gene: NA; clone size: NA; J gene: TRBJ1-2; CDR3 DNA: TGTGCCTGGAGTACAGGGCACTATGGCTACACCTTC; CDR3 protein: CAWSTGHYGYTF
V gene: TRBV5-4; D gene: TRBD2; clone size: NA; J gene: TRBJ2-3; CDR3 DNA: TGTGCCAGCAGCACCCGGCGGGCTAGCGGGAGGGATGTCACAGATACGCAGTATTTT; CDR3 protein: CASSTRRASGRDVTDTQYF
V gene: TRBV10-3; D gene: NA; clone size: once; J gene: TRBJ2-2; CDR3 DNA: TGTGCCATCAGTGAACGACAGGCGGACGGGGAGCTGTTTTTT; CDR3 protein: CAISERQADGELFF
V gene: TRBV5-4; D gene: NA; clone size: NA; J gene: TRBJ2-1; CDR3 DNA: TGTGCCAGCAGCCCCCTAGCCGAAGTCCTCGGTGAGCAGTTCTTC; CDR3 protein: CASSPLAEVLGEQFF
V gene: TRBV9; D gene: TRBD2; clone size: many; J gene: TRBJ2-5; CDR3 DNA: TGTGCCAGCAATCTGGTAGCGGGAGTTGGAGAGACCCAGTACTTC; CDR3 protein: CASNLVAGVGETQYF
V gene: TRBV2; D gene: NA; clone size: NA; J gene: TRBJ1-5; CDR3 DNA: TGTGCCAGCAGCGAACAGGGAGGTGGCAATCAGCCCCAGCATTTT; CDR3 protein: CASSEQGGGNQPQHF
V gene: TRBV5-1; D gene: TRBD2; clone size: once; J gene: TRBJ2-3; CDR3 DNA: TGCGCCAGCAGCGTCGGACTAGCGGGAGGGCTCGCTAGCACAGATACGCAGTATTTT; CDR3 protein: CASSVGLAGGLASTDTQYF
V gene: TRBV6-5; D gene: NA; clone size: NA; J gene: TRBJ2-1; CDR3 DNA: TGTGCCAGCAGGTTACAGGGTTTACATGAGCAGTTCTTC; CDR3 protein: CASRLQGLHEQFF
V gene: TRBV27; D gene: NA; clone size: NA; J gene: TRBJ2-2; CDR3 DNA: TGTGCCAGCAGTTCTGTGCGGTGGAGCGGGGAGCTGTTTTTT; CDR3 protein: CASSSVRWSGELFF
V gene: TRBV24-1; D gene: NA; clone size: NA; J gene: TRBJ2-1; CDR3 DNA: TGTGCCACCAGTCACCCTGCTAGTAACAATGAGCAGTTCTTC; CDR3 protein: CATSHPASNNEQFF
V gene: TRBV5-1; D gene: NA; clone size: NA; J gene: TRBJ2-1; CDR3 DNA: TGCGCCAGCAGAGGAGGTAATGAGCAGTTCTTC; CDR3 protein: CASRGGNEQFF
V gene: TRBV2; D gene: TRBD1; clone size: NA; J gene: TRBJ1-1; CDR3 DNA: TGTGCCAGCAGGAGGGACAGGGGTTATACTGAAGCTTTCTTT; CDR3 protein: CASRRDRGYTEAFF
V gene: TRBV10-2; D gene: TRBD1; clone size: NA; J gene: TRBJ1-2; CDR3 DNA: TGCGCCAGCAGTTTTGACAGGGAATATGGCTACACCTTC; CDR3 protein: CASSFDREYGYTF
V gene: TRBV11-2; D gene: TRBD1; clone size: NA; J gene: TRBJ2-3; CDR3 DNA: TGTGCCAGCAGCGCCCCCGGGACAGGGACCACAGATACGCAGTATTTT; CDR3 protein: CASSAPGTGTTDTQYF
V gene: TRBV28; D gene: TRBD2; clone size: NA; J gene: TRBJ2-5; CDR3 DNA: TGTGCCAGCATCCCGGGGGGGCAAGAGACCCAGTACTTC; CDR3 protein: CASIPGGQETQYF
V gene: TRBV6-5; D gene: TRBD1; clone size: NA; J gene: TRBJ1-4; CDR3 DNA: TGTGCCAGCTTTGACAGGGGAGCAACTAATGAAAAACTGTTTTTT; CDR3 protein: CASFDRGATNEKLFF
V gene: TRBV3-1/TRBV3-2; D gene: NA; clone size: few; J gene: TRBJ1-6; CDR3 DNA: TGTGCCAGCAGCCAAGAGGGGGGTTCACCCCTCCACTTT; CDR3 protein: CASSQEGGSPLHF
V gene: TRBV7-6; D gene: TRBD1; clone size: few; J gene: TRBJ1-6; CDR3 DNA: TGTGCCAGCAGCTTGGGACAGCACAATTCACCCCTCCACTTT; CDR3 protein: CASSLGQHNSPLHF
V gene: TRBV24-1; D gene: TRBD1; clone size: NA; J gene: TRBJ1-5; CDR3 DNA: TGTGCCACCAGTGATCCAACAGGGGCTCAGCCCCAGCATTTT; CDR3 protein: CATSDPTGAQPQHF
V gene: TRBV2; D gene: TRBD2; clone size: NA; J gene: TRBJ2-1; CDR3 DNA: TGTGCCAGCAGCCCGGGACTAGGAGGAAATGAGCAGTTCTTC; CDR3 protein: CASSPGLGGNEQFF
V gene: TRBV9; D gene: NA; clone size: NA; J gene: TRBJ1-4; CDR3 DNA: TGTGCCAGCAGCGTAGGCGGATCAACTAATGAAAAACTGTTTTTT; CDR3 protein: CASSVGGSTNEKLFF
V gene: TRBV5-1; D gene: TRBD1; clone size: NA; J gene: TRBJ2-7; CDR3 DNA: TGCGCCAGCAGCGTCAGAACGGCTAAGGGACAGGCCTCCTACGAGCAGTACTTC; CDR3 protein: CASSVRTAKGQASYEQYF
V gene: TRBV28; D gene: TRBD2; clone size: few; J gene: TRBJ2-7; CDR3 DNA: TGTGCCAGCAGTTCGACTAGCGGGGGGTCGTACGAGCAGTACTTC; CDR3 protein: CASSSTSGGSYEQYF
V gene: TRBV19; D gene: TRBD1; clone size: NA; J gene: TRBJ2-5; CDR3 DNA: TGTGCCAGTAGTATGGAACCCCGACAGGGCGGGCAGTACTTC; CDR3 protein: CASSMEPRQGGQYF
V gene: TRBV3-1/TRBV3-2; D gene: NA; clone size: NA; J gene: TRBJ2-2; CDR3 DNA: TGTGCCAGCAGCCTCCCCGGGACCGGGGAGCTGTTTTTT; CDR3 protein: CASSLPGTGELFF
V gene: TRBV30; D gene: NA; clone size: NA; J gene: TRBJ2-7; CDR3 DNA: TGTGCCTGGAGTGTGGCCGTATACGAGCAGTACTTC; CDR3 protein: CAWSVAVYEQYF
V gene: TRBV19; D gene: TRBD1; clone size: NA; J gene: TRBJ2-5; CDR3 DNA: TGTGCCAGTAGTTCTCTTTGGGACAGACCCAAAGAGACCCAGTACTTC; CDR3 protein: CASSSLWDRPKETQYF
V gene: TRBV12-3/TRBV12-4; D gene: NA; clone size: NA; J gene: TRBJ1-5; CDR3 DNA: TGTGCCAGCAGTTTTAGTTTAAATCAGCCCCAGCATTTT; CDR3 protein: CASSFSLNQPQHF
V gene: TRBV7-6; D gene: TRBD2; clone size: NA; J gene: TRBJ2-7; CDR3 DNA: TGTGCCAGCAGCTTAGAGCCGAGCGGGAGGGGAAACGAGCAGTACTTC; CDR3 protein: CASSLEPSGRGNEQYF
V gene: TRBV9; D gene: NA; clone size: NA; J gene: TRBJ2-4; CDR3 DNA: TGTGCCAGCAGCGGGGCTGGGGCCAAAAACATTCAGTACTTC; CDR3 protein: CASSGAGAKNIQYF
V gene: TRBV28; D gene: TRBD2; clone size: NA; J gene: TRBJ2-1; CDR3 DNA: TGTGCCAGCAGTCCTCTAGCGGGTTCCTTCAGTGAGCAGTTCTTC; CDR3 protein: CASSPLAGSFSEQFF
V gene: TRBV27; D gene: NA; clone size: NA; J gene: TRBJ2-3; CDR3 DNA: TGTGCCAGCCGATCGGGTACAGGGACGCAGTATTTT; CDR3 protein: CASRSGTGTQYF
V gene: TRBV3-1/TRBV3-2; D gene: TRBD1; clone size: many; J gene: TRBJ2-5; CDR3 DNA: TGTGCCAGCAGCCAAGATCTAACAGGGGATAACCAAGAGACCCAGTACTTC; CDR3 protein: CASSQDLTGDNQETQYF
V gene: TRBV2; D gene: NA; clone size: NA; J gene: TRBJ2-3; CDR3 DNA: TGTGCCAGCAGGCTAAGCCGGGACTTTGGTAGGAGGGCAGATACGCAGTATTTT; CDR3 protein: CASRLSRDFGRRADTQYF
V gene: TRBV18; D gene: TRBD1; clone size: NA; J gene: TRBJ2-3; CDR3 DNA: TGTGCCAGCTCACCCGGGACAGGGGACAATACGCAGTATTTT; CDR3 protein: CASSPGTGDNTQYF
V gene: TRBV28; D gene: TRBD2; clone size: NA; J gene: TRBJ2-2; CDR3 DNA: TGTGCCAGCACCCCCGGACTAGCCAGGAGCGCGAACACCGGGGAGCTGTTTTTT; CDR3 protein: CASTPGLARSANTGELFF
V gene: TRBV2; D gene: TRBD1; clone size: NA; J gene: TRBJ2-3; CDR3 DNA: TGTGCCAGCAGTGAGCACAGGGGTCCAGATACGCAGTATTTT; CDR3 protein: CASSEHRGPDTQYF
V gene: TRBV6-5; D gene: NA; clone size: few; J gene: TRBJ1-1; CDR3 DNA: TGTGCCAGCGCTAGGGGGACTGAAGCTTTCTTT; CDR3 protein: CASARGTEAFF
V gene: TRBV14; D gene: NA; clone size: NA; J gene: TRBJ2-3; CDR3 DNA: TGTGCCAGCAGCCAAGGTTCGAAAACCGGGAAGCATAGGAGAGATACGCAGTATTTT; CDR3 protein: CASSQGSKTGKHRRDTQYF
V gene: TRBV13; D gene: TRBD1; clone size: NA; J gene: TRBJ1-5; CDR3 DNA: TGTGCCAGCAGCTTGGGGACAGGTGATCAGCCCCAGCATTTT; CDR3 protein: CASSLGTGDQPQHF
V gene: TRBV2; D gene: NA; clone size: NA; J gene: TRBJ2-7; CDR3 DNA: TGTGCCAGCAGTCCCTTGTCCTACGAGCAGTACTTC; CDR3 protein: CASSPLSYEQYF
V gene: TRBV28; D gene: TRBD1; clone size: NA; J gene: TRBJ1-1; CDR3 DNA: TGTGCCAGCAGTTCTCGGACAGGGGCTATGAACACTGAAGCTTTCTTT; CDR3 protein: CASSSRTGAMNTEAFF
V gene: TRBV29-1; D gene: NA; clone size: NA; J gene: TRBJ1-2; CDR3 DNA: TGCAGCGTTGGGGGGGAGGGATACGGCTACACCTTC; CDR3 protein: CSVGGEGYGYTF
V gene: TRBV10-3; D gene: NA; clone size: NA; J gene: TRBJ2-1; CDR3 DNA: TGTGCCATCACTGACCCAAGCGGGACAACCCAGGCAGGGCAGTTCTTC; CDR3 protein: CAITDPSGTTQAGQFF
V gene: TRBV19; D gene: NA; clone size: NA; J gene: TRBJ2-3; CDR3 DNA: TGTGCCAGTAGTTTAGGCGCGGGGACCACAGATACGCAGTATTTT; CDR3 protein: CASSLGAGTTDTQYF
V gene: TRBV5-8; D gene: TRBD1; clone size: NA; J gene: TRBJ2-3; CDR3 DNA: TGTGCCAGCAGCCGTGGACAGGGAGTTACAGATACGCAGTATTTT; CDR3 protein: CASSRGQGVTDTQYF
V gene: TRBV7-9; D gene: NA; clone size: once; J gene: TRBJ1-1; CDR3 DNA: TGTGCCAGCAGCTTAGGTGGCGGGAACACTGAAGCTTTCTTT; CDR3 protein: CASSLGGGNTEAFF
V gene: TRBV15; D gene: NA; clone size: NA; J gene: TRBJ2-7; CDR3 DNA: TGTGCCACCAGCAGAGCAACAGTCGCCTACGAGCAGTACTTC; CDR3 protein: CATSRATVAYEQYF
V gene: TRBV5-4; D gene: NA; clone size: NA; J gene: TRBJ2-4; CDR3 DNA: TGTGCCAGCAGTCTAGGGGCTGGAGCCAAAAACATTCAGTACTTC; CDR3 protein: CASSLGAGAKNIQYF
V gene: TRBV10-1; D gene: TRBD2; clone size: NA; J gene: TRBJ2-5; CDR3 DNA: TGCGCCAGTAAAGGACTAGCGGGACCAGAGACCCAGTACTTC; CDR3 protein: CASKGLAGPETQYF
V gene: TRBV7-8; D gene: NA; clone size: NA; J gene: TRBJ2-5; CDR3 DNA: TGTGCCAGCAGCTTAGCTACTCCCAGGGCTCAAGAGACCCAGTACTTC; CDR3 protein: CASSLATPRAQETQYF
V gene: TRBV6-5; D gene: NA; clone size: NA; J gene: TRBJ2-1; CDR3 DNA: TGTGCCAGCACCTACAGGGAACACTACAATGAGCAGTTCTTC; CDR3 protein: CASTYREHYNEQFF
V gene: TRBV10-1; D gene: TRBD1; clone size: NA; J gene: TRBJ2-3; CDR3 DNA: TGCGCCAGCCCAAACAGGGGTGCAGATACGCAGTATTTT; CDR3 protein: CASPNRGADTQYF
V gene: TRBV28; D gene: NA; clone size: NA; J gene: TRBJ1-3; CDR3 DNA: TGTGCCAGCAGTTTACGGGGGGCGGGGGACACCATATATTTT; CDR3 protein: CASSLRGAGDTIYF
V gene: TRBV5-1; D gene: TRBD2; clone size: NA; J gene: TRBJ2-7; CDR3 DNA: TGCGCCAGCAGCTTAAAGCGGGAGTTCGACTACGAGCAGTACTTC; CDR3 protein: CASSLKREFDYEQYF